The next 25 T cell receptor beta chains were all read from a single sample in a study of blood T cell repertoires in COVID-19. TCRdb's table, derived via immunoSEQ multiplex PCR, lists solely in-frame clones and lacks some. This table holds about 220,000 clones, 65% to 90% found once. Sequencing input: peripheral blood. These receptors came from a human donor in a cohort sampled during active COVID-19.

The CDR3 bases are TGTGCCATCAGTGACCAATCCGGACAGGGCCTAAGAGGGACCCAGTACTTC. It encodes CAISDQSGQGLRGTQYF. The chain links TRBV10-3 to TRBJ2-5, with 8 bases matching TRBD1. Germline V gene lookup returns CDR1 ENHRY and CDR2 SYGVKD. This CDR3 has 17 amino acids. With 3 bases clipped from V and 7 bases from J, the junction kept 16 bases outside the gene matches.

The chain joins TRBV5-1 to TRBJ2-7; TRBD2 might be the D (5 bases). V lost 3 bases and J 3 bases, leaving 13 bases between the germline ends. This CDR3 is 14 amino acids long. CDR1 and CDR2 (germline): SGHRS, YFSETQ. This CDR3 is CASSYEGSLYEQYF. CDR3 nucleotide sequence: TGCGCCAGCAGCTACGAGGGCTCCCTCTACGAGCAGTACTTC. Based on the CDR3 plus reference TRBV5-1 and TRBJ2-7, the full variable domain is KAGVTQTPRYLIKTRGQQVTLSCSPISGHRSVSWYQQTPGQGLQFLFEYFSETQRNKGNFPGRFSGRQFSNSRSEMNVSTLELGDSALYLCASSYEGSLYEQYFGPGTRLTVT.

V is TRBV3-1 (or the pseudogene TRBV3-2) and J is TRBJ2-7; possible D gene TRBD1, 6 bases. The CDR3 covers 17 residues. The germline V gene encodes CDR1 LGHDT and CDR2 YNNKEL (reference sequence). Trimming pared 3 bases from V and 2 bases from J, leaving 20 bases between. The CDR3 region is CASSHPLGATGAYEQYF. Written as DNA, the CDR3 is TGTGCCAGCAGCCATCCCCTAGGGGCGACAGGTGCCTACGAGCAGTACTTC.

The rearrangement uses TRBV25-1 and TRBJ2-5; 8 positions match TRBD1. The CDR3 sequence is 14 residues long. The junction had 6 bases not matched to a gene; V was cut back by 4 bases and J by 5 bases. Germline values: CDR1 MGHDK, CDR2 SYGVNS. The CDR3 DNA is TGTGCCAGCAGTGTCGGACAGGGCCCGGAGACCCAGTACTTC. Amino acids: CASSVGQGPETQYF.

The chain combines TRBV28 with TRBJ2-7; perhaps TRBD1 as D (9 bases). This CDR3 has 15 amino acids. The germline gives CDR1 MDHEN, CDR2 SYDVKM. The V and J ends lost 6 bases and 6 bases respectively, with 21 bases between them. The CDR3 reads CASSGRGTGSPEQYF. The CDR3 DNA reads TGTGCCAGCAGCGGGAGGGGGACAGGGTCCCCCGAGCAGTACTTC.

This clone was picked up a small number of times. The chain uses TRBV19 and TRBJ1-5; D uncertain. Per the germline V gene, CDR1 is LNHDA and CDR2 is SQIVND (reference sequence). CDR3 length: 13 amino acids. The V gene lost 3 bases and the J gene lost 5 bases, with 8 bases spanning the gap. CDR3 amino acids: CASSIRGYQPQHF. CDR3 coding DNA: TGTGCCAGTAGTATTCGCGGGTATCAGCCCCAGCATTTT.

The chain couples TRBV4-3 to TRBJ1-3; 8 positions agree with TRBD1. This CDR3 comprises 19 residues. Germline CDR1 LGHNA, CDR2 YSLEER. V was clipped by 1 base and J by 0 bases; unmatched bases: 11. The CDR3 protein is CASSQGGQEDLGSGNTIYF. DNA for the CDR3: TGCGCCAGCAGCCAAGGGGGACAGGAGGATCTGGGCTCTGGAAACACCATATATTTT.

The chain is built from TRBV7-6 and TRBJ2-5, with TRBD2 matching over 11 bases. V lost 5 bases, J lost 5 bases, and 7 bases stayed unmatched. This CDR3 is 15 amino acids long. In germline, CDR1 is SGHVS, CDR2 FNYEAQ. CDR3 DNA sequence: TGTGCCAGCAGCCTAAATAGCGGGAGGGCGGAGACCCAGTACTTC. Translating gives CASSLNSGRAETQYF.

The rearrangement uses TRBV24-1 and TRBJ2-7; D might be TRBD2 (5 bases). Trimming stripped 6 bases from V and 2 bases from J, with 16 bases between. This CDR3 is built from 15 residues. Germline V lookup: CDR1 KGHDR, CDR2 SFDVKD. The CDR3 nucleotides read TGTGCCACCAGTTTGAGCGGCGTAGGAACCTACGAGCAGTACTTC. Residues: CATSLSGVGTYEQYF.

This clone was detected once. The CDR3 here is CASSRTENTEAFF. CDR3 DNA: TGTGCCAGCAGCAGGACAGAGAACACTGAAGCTTTCTTT. The rearrangement uses TRBV6-2 or TRBV6-3 and TRBJ1-1; D perhaps matches TRBD1 (6 bases). The CDR3 spans 13 residues. In germline, CDR1 is MNHEY, CDR2 SVGEGT. V lost 6 bases and J 1 base, leaving 9 bases between the germline ends.

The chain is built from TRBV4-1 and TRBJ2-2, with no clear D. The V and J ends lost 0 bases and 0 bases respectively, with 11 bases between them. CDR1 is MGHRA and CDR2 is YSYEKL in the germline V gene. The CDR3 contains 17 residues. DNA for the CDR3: TGCGCCAGCAGCCAAGATGATCCGAGTTCGAACACCGGGGAGCTGTTTTTT. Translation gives CASSQDDPSSNTGELFF.

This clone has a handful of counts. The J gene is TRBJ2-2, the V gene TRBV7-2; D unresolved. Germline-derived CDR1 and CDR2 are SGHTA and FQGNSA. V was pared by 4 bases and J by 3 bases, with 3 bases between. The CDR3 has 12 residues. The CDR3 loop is CASSSYTGELFF. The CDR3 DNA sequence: TGTGCCAGCAGCTCTTACACCGGGGAGCTGTTTTTT.

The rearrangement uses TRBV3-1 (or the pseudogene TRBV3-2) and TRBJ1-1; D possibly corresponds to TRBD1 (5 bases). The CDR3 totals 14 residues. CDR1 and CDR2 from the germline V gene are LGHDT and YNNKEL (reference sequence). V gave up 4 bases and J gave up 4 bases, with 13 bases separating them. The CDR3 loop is CASSLIGGGTEAFF. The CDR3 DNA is TGTGCCAGCAGCCTTATCGGCGGGGGCACTGAAGCTTTCTTT.

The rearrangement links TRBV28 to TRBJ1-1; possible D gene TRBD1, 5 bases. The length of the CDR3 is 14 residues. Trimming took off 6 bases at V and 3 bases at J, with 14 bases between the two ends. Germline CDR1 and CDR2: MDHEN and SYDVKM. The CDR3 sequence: CASSRGLGDTEAFF. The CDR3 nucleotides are TGTGCCAGCAGCCGGGGGTTGGGGGACACTGAAGCTTTCTTT.

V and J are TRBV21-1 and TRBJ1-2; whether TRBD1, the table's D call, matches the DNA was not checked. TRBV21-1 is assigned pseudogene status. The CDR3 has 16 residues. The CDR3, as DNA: TGTGCCAGCAGCAAAGTGAGCACGGACAGGGTGCAGGGCTACACCTTC. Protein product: CASSKVSTDRVQGYTF.

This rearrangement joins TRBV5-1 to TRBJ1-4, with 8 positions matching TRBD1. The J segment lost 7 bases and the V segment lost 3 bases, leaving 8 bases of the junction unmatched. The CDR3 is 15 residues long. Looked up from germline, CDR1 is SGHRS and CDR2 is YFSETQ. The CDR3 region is CASSWAGGKGEKLFF. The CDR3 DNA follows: TGCGCCAGCAGCTGGGCAGGGGGCAAGGGTGAAAAACTGTTTTTT.

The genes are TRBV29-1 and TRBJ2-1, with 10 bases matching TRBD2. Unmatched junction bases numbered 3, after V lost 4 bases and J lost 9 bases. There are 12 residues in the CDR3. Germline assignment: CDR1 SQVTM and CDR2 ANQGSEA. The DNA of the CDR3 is TGCAGCGTTGTGCCTAGCGGGGGTGAGCAGTTCTTC. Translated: CSVVPSGGEQFF.

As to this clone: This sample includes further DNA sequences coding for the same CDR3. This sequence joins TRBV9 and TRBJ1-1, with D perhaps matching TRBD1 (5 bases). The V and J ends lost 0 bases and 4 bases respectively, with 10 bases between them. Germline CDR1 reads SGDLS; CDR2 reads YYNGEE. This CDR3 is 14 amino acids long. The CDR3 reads CASSVDGGGTEAFF. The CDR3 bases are TGTGCCAGCAGCGTAGATGGGGGGGGCACTGAAGCTTTCTTT.

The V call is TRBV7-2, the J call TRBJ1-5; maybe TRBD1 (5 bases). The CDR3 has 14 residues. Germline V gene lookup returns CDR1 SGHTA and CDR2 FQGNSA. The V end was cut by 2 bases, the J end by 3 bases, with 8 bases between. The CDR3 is CASSLIQVNQPQHF. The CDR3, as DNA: TGTGCCAGCAGCTTAATACAGGTCAATCAGCCCCAGCATTTT.

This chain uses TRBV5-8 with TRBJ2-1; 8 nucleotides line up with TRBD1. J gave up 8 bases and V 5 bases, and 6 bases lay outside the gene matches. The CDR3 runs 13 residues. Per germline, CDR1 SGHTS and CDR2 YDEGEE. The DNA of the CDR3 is TGTGCCAGCAGTGGGGGACAGGTAGATGAGCAGTTCTTC. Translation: CASSGGQVDEQFF.

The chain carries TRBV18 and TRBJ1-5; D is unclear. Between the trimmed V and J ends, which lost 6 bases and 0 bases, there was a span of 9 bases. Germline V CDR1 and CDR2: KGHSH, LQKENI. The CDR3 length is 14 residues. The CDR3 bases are TGTGCCAGCTCCCCCATAGATAGCAATCAGCCCCAGCATTTT. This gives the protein CASSPIDSNQPQHF.

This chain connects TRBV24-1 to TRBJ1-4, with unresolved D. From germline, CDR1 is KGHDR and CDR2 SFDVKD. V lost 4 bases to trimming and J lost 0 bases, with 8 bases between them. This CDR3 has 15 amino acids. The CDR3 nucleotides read TGTGCCACCAGTGAGAGAGCGGCAACTAATGAAAAACTGTTTTTT. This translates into CATSERAATNEKLFF.

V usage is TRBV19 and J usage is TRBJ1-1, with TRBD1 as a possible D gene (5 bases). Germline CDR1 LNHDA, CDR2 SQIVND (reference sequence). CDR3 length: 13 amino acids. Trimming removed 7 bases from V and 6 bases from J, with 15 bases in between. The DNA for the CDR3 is TGTGCCAGTATTGGCGGGGCCCGTTCTGAAGCTTTCTTT. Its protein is CASIGGARSEAFF.

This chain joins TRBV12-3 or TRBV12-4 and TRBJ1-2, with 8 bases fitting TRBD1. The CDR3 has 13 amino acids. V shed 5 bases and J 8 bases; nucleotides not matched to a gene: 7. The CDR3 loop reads CASSPTGVGGYTF. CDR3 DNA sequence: TGTGCCAGCAGTCCGACAGGGGTCGGGGGCTACACCTTC.

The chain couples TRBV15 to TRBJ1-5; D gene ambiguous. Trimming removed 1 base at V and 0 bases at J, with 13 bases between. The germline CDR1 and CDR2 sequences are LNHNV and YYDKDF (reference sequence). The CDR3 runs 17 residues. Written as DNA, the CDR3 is TGTGCCACCAGCAGAGTAGCAGATTACTATAGCAATCAGCCCCAGCATTTT. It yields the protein CATSRVADYYSNQPQHF.